The sequence of this T cell receptor (beta chain) was determined in a study of a mutant IDH1 vaccine in newly diagnosed glioma. Time point described: week 11, during vaccination. All doses held 300 ug of mutant IDH1 20-mer peptide, with topical imiquimod. Libraries were prepared by immunoSEQ multiplex PCR; TCRdb keeps only in-frame clonotypes and omits some of them. The sample records tens of thousands of clones, 80% being singletons. Per germline, CDR1 LNHDA and CDR2 SQIVND (reference sequence). V dropped 7 bases and J dropped 2 bases, with 11 bases sitting between them. This CDR3 region has 14 residues. With regard to this clone: Its antigen is not known.

The sequence derives from a man in his forties or fifties with glioma. The specimen comprised PBMCs, sampled from a glioma patient whose treatment included an IDH1 peptide vaccine. The chain recombines TRBV19 with TRBJ1-4, with D possibly TRBD1 on 6 matching bases. Here the CDR3 DNA reads TGTGCCAGTACTCTGACAGGCACTAATGAAAAACTGTTTTTT. The encoded protein is CASTLTGTNEKLFF.